The sequence of this T cell receptor (beta chain) was determined in a study of shared clonotypes between healthy human individuals. Germline CDR1 and CDR2: SGHKS and YYEKEE (reference sequence). CDR3 length equals 15 residues. With 2 bases removed from V and 0 bases from J, the gap between germline ends came to 9 bases. Method: immunoSEQ multiplex PCR; TCRdb's copy keeps in-frame clones and lacks some. The repertoire includes over 850,000 clones, roughly 74% of them detected once, and roughly 0.57% sits in the top ten. This sequence was found in a man aged 18 to 30 in good health. Some clones in this sample may be carry-over from other donors' samples. The chain has TRBV5-5 and TRBJ1-3, with D tentatively TRBD1 (5 bases). The sequenced material came from memory CD4+ T cells from PBMCs. The subset: CD45RA-negative fraction. CDR3 DNA sequence: TGTGCCAGCAGCTTAGACAGCGGCTCTGGAAACACCATATATTTT. Amino acids: CASSLDSGSGNTIYF.